The rows below give T cell receptor beta chains drawn from one sample of a study of T cell responses to AZD1222 COVID-19 vaccine. Clones were read by immunoSEQ multiplex PCR, and TCRdb kept only the in-frame ones, dropping some. This table holds more than 95,000 clones, more than 70% found once. This sample comprised peripheral blood, obtained on day 0 of AZD1222 vaccination. The receptors stem from an adult in good health. The CDR3 runs from the conserved cysteine through the conserved F or W. A D gene is named only where the DNA matches it firmly. Clone size is not always given. Where it is, it says once, few, many or a class for expanded clones.

NA	TRBV9	TRBJ1-1	NA	TGTGCCAGCGAGACTATTAGGGGGAGCACTGAAGCTTTCTTT	CASETIRGSTEAFF
TRBD2	TRBV28	TRBJ2-7	few	TGTGCCAGCAGCCTCCGTAGGAGGGCGGGAGTCTACGAGCAGTACTTC	CASSLRRRAGVYEQYF
NA	TRBV2	TRBJ1-3	few	TGTGCCAGCAGTGAATCGATTGGCCGCTCTGGAAACACCATATATTTT	CASSESIGRSGNTIYF
NA	TRBV2	TRBJ2-3	NA	TGTGCCAGCAGTGTGAGTAGCGGTAGGGAGCACACAGATACGCAGTATTTT	CASSVSSGREHTDTQYF
TRBD1	TRBV7-8	TRBJ1-2	NA	TGTGCCAGCAGCCGAAGTCGGGACAGGGGCGGATATGGCTACACCTTC	CASSRSRDRGGYGYTF
NA	TRBV28	TRBJ1-2	NA	TGTGCCAGCAGTTTTCCAGATTTGGGCGGCTACACCTTC	CASSFPDLGGYTF
TRBD2	TRBV10-3	TRBJ2-1	NA	TGTGCCATCACCAGCGGGAGTTGGGGGTACAATGAGCAGTTCTTC	CAITSGSWGYNEQFF
TRBD1	TRBV10-3	TRBJ2-3	NA	TGTGCCATCAGTGCGGGACAGACCTATGACACAGATACGCAGTATTTT	CAISAGQTYDTDTQYF
TRBD1	TRBV7-9	TRBJ2-7	NA	TGTGCCAGCAGCGGGCGGGACAGGGACTCCTACGAGCAGTACTTC	CASSGRDRDSYEQYF
NA	TRBV19	TRBJ2-7	NA	TGTGCCAGTGGCAACTACGAGCAGTACTTC	CASGNYEQYF
NA	TRBV5-1	TRBJ2-7	NA	TGCGCCAGCAGCCCGGACGGCTCCTACGAGCAGTACTTC	CASSPDGSYEQYF
NA	TRBV4-1	TRBJ1-5	NA	TGCGCCAGCAGCCAAGATGGGGCGGGGGTCAATCAGCCCCAGCATTTT	CASSQDGAGVNQPQHF
NA	TRBV19	TRBJ1-5	NA	TGTGCCAGTGCAGGGGTCTTCAATCAGCCCCAGCATTTT	CASAGVFNQPQHF
NA	TRBV15	TRBJ1-2	once	TGTGCCACCAGCCCAAGGGCGGTGACAGTCGGTGGCTACACCTTC	CATSPRAVTVGGYTF
TRBD1	TRBV11-3	TRBJ2-3	NA	TGTGCCAGCAGCATCAGACAGGGTTTCCCCACAGATACGCAGTATTTT	CASSIRQGFPTDTQYF
TRBD1	TRBV6-1	TRBJ2-7	NA	TGTGCCAGCAGTCGGGACAGGGACTACGAGCAGTACTTC	CASSRDRDYEQYF
NA	TRBV6-5	TRBJ2-7	few	TGTGCCAGCAGTTCCCCCGAGGAAAGTGCCTACGAGCAGTACTTC	CASSSPEESAYEQYF
NA	TRBV4-1	TRBJ2-3	NA	TGCGCCAGCAGCCAAGAAGTAACAGGGACAGATACGCAGTATTTT	CASSQEVTGTDTQYF
TRBD1	TRBV5-6	TRBJ2-5	once	TGTGCCAGCAGCCGACTTTGGCGGACAGGAGAAGAGACCCAGTACTTC	CASSRLWRTGEETQYF
NA	TRBV9	TRBJ1-2	once	TGTGCCAGCAGCGCCTCTGAGGGAAACTATGGCTACACCTTC	CASSASEGNYGYTF
NA	TRBV5-4	TRBJ1-2	NA	TGTGCCAGCAGCTCGGACAGAGGCGGCTACACCTTC	CASSSDRGGYTF
NA	TRBV27	TRBJ2-7	once	TGTGCCAGCCTTGGACCGCCTCGGGGGCAGTACTTC	CASLGPPRGQYF
TRBD2	TRBV6-5	TRBJ2-7	NA	TGTGCCAGCAGTTATTCAAGCGGGAAGATCCAATACGAGCAGTACTTC	CASSYSSGKIQYEQYF
NA	TRBV6-5	TRBJ1-5	NA	TGTGCCAGCACAACTACCCTCCGACAGCCCCAGCATTTT	CASTTTLRQPQHF
NA	TRBV9	TRBJ2-1	NA	TGTGCCAGCAGCGAGGGAATAGGCGGGAATGAGCAGTTCTTC	CASSEGIGGNEQFF
NA	TRBV14	TRBJ2-7	few	TGTGCCAGCAGCCTATCCGGCCTATCCTACGAGCAGTACTTC	CASSLSGLSYEQYF
TRBD2	TRBV2	TRBJ2-7	NA	TGTGCCAGCCACCGGGCGGGAGTACGGTACGAGCAGTACTTC	CASHRAGVRYEQYF
TRBD1	TRBV2	TRBJ1-3	NA	TGTGCCAGCAGTATGGGACAGGGCCCAGGAAACACCATATATTTT	CASSMGQGPGNTIYF
NA	TRBV7-9	TRBJ1-4	NA	TGTGCCAGCAGCCAACGGGACGGTGGAAAACTGTTTTTT	CASSQRDGGKLFF
TRBD2	TRBV5-4	TRBJ2-7	few	TGTGCCAGCAGGTTTAGCGGGTCCCCTTACGAGCAGTACTTC	CASRFSGSPYEQYF
NA	TRBV24-1	TRBJ2-7	NA	TGTGCCACCAGTGATCCGCGACAGTACGTCTACGAGCAGTACTTC	CATSDPRQYVYEQYF
NA	TRBV7-2	TRBJ1-3	NA	TGTGCCAGCAGCCACCCCGAGGGGGGCGGAAGGAACACCATATATTTT	CASSHPEGGGRNTIYF
NA	TRBV7-3	TRBJ2-5	NA	TGTGCCAGCAGCTCAGGGAACCAAGAGACCCAGTACTTC	CASSSGNQETQYF
TRBD2	TRBV11-2	TRBJ2-7	NA	TGTGCCAGCAGCTTTCGGACTAGCGGGTTGACCTACGAGCAGTACTTC	CASSFRTSGLTYEQYF
NA	TRBV5-1	TRBJ2-1	NA	TGCGCCAGCAACCTAGGTGAGTTCTCCTACAATGAGCAGTTCTTC	CASNLGEFSYNEQFF
NA	TRBV28	TRBJ1-2	NA	TGTGCCAGCAGTTTAGCTGGTCAAGAAGGCACCTTC	CASSLAGQEGTF
TRBD1	TRBV6-5	TRBJ1-3	once	TGTGCCAGCAGGGGACAGGTCGGGTGGGGAAACACCATATATTTT	CASRGQVGWGNTIYF
NA	TRBV7-9	TRBJ2-1	NA	TGTGCCAGCAGCTTTCGAGTCGCCGGACCTCCTTCCTACAATGAGCAGTTCTTC	CASSFRVAGPPSYNEQFF
NA	TRBV12-3/TRBV12-4	TRBJ2-2	NA	TGTGCCAGCACCCCGGACTCGCCCGGGGAGCTGTTTTTT	CASTPDSPGELFF
TRBD1	TRBV6-2/TRBV6-3	TRBJ1-5	NA	TGTGCCAGCAGTAGCTGGACAGGGCTGGCTCTTAATCAGCCCCAGCATTTT	CASSSWTGLALNQPQHF
NA	TRBV3-1/TRBV3-2	TRBJ1-1	NA	TGTGCCAGCAGCCAAAAGGGGGGCTATCCCAGCACTGAAGCTTTCTTT	CASSQKGGYPSTEAFF